Each of the 8 T cell receptor beta chains below was sequenced from the same sample in a study of regulatory T cells in long-lasting Graves disease. TCR beta libraries were built with iRepertoire HTBI primers and Arm-PCR of CDR3 regions. TCRdb used MiXCR to reprocess the multiplex PCR reads, holding one entry per CDR3 protein. The sample carries fewer than 450,000 distinct CDR3 sequences, 20% to 25% recorded once. The time point here: persistent/refractory GD, antithyroid drugs over 5 years with positive TRAb. PBMC RNA served as the TCR library source. Sequences were derived from peripheral blood mononuclear cells (PBMCs), sampled when the disease was refractory, from a patient treated with antithyroid drugs. These receptor sequences come from a female donor with Graves disease.

This clonotype has ten or more counts. The chain recombines TRBV20-1 with TRBJ1-6; D may be TRBD1 (5 bases). Trimming stripped 3 bases from V and 4 bases from J, with 10 bases between. The CDR3 extends over 14 amino acids. Looked up from germline, CDR1 is DFQATT and CDR2 is SNEGSKA (reference sequence). The CDR3 spells CSARKQEYNSPLHF. The CDR3 bases are TGCAGTGCTAGGAAACAGGAGTATAATTCACCCCTCCACTTT.

This clonotype has more than one count but fewer than ten. The V and J genes are TRBV7-8 and TRBJ2-3; the D gene is possibly TRBD1 (5 bases). CDR1 and CDR2 (germline): SGHVS, FQNEAQ. CDR3 length: 15 amino acids. V was shortened by 5 bases and J by 0 bases, with 12 bases between the two germline ends. For the CDR3, the DNA is TGTGCCAGCAGCCCAAAGGGGCCTAGCACAGATACGCAGTATTTT. Its translation: CASSPKGPSTDTQYF.

Of note for this clonotype: This may come from a read error, since a much larger clone is one base off. J is TRBJ1-1 and V is TRBV2; D is unresolved. There are 16 residues in the CDR3. Germline values: CDR1 SNHLY, CDR2 FYNNEI. Between the trimmed V and J ends, which lost 1 base and 0 bases, there was a span of 12 bases. As DNA, the CDR3 is TGTGCCAGCAGTGAAGACGCAAGTCCTATGAACACTGAAGCTTTCTTT. It codes for CASSEDASPMNTEAFF. The complete variable domain, with remaining parts taken from reference TRBV2 and TRBJ1-1, reads EPEVTQTPSHQVTQMGQEVILRCVPISNHLYFYWYRQILGQKVEFLVSFYNNEISEKSEIFDDQFSVERPDGSNFTLKIRSTKLEDSAMYFCASSEDASPMNTEAFFGQGTRLTVV.

In this sample, this clonotype turned up a few times. The chain uses TRBV12-5 and TRBJ2-1; a possible D gene is TRBD1 (5 bases). The CDR3 length is 13 residues. Germline V gene data show CDR1 as LGHNT and CDR2 as FRNRAP. Trimming took 4 bases from V and 4 from J, leaving 8 bases between them. The CDR3 protein is CASGSGQYNEQFF. The DNA for the CDR3 is TGTGCTAGTGGTTCCGGACAATACAATGAGCAGTTCTTC.

This clonotype showed up many times. Here the CDR3 reads CASSYGGGNQETQYF. The CDR3 DNA sequence: TGTGCCAGCAGTTACGGGGGCGGCAATCAAGAGACCCAGTACTTC. The chain combines TRBV6-2 or TRBV6-3 with TRBJ2-5; a weak D match, TRBD1 (6 bases). This CDR3 has 15 amino acids. From germline, CDR1 is MNHEY and CDR2 SVGEGT. Between the trimmed V and J ends, which lost 2 bases and 2 bases, there was a span of 12 bases.

This clonotype came up a few times. With a much larger clone just one base away, this may be a read error. This chain joins TRBV18 and TRBJ1-4, with 8 bases matching TRBD1. V was clipped by 3 bases and J by 5 bases; unmatched bases: 8. The CDR3 contains 16 residues. CDR1 is KGHSH and CDR2 is LQKENI in the germline V gene. The CDR3 region is CASSPVTGASNEKLFF. CDR3 DNA sequence: TGTGCCAGCTCACCTGTGACAGGGGCGTCGAATGAAAAACTGTTTTTT.

The chain uses TRBV19 and TRBJ2-7; maybe TRBD2 (6 bases). Germline V gene lookup returns CDR1 LNHDA and CDR2 SQIVND (reference sequence). The length of the CDR3 is 14 residues. The ends were cut back, 3 bases at V and 2 bases at J, with 11 bases in the middle. CDR3 bases: TGTGCCAGTAGTATTGGGGGAGGCACCTACGAGCAGTACTTC. Its translation: CASSIGGGTYEQYF.

The chain joins TRBV19 to TRBJ1-3; no definite D call. The CDR3 runs 19 residues. Germline V CDR1 and CDR2: LNHDA, SQIVND (reference sequence). V shed 6 bases and J shed 0 bases, with 24 bases lying between them. CDR3 sequence reads: CASSLATPGKFSSGNTIYF. CDR3 bases: TGTGCCAGTAGCTTAGCGACGCCTGGCAAGTTTTCCTCTGGAAACACCATATATTTT.